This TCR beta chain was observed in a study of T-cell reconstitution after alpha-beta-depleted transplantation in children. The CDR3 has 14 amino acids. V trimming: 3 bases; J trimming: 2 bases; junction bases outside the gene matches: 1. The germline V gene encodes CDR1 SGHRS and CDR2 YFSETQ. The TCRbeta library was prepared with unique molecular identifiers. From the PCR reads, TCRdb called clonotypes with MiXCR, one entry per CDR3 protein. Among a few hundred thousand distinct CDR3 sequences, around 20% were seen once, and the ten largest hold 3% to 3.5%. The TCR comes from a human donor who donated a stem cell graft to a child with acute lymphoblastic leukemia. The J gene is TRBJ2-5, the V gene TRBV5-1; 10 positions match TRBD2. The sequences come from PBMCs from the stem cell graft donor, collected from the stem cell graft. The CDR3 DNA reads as TGCGCCAGCAGCTCACTAGCGGGACAAGAGACCCAGTACTTC. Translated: CASSSLAGQETQYF. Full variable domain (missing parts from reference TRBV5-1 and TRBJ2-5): KAGVTQTPRYLIKTRGQQVTLSCSPISGHRSVSWYQQTPGQGLQFLFEYFSETQRNKGNFPGRFSGRQFSNSRSEMNVSTLELGDSALYLCASSSLAGQETQYFGPGTRLLVL.